A few counts support the clone carrying this T cell receptor beta chain. TCRdb re-analysed the 5' RACE reads in MiXCR, keeping a single row per CDR3 protein. The table records some 390,000 distinct CDR3 sequences, around 20% of them present only once. This record comes from a study of T cells after yellow fever vaccination. This CDR3 contains 13 residues. The V gene lost 3 bases and the J gene lost 0 bases, with 6 bases spanning the gap. CDR1 and CDR2 (germline): DFQATT, SNEGSKA (reference sequence). This receptor was taken from a man aged 18 to 29 who received the YFV17D yellow fever vaccine. The starting material was PBMCs, obtained before the yellow fever booster vaccination. The V and J genes are TRBV20-1 and TRBJ1-5; D is uncertain. The CDR3 coding sequence is TGCAGTGCTAGGGACGCTAGCAATCAGCCCCAGCATTTT. The encoded protein is CSARDASNQPQHF.